This TCR beta chain originates from a study of blood T cell repertoires in COVID-19. Study summary: Sites across the United States, Italy and Spain contributed samples from acute and convalescent COVID-19. Nucleic acid was either cDNA or gDNA, and it came from T cells, B-cell-depleted T cells, or PBMCs.

This CDR3 has 12 amino acids. V lost 6 bases and J 3 bases, leaving 8 bases between the germline ends. The V gene's germline CDR1 is LNHDA and CDR2 SQIVND (reference sequence). Methods used by the authors: It was from reference gene primer amplification that nucleated cell counts were estimated. This table comes from immunoSEQ multiplex PCR, and its TCRdb copy is limited to in-frame clones, with some not included. The DNA was the basis for D and trimming; V, J and clone size are from that table. Of some 160,000 clones in the sample, approximately 88% were seen once. Notes on this clone: This CDR3 is also generated by other DNA sequences in the sample.

The sequence derives from a man between 60 and 70 years old with acute or convalescent COVID-19. This chain connects TRBV19 to TRBJ1-2; perhaps TRBD1 as D (6 bases). Sample: peripheral blood. This CDR3 is CASRTGDYGYTF. The CDR3 DNA follows: TGTGCCAGTAGGACAGGAGACTATGGCTACACCTTC.